These 13 T cell receptor beta chains came from one sample sequenced in a study of shared T cell receptors in the human thymus. The method was immunoSEQ multiplex PCR; TCRdb's version includes in-frame clones alone and lacks a portion of them. The top ten clones hold 0.009% to 0.0095% of a sample with about 660,000 clones, roughly 86% of them seen once. The same sample was also used in a study of human thymus T cells.

The sequenced sample consisted of thymocytes. The receptors here all came from a boy in the first two years of life with a congenital heart defect.

J is TRBJ2-7 and V is TRBV15; TRBD1 matches 10 bases. Losses at the gene ends were 0 bases for V and 5 bases for J; bases not matched to a gene: 10. This CDR3 has 17 residues. Germline V lookup: CDR1 LNHNV, CDR2 YYDKDF (reference sequence). Here the CDR3 DNA reads TGTGCCACCAGCAGAGAGGATTCGGGACAGGGGATCCACGAGCAGTACTTC. Protein: CATSREDSGQGIHEQYF.

The chain recombines TRBV29-1 with TRBJ2-7; 9 bases are shared with TRBD1. The trim removed 6 bases at V and 0 bases at J, leaving 6 bases unmatched. Germline V gene data show CDR1 as SQVTM and CDR2 as ANQGSEA. The CDR3 spans 14 residues. The CDR3 region has the DNA TGCAGCGTGGGGACAGGGAAAACCTCCTACGAGCAGTACTTC. It translates to CSVGTGKTSYEQYF.

This clone was seen just once. Its ends do not fully match the called genes, so a read error is possible. Other nucleotide sequences from this sample produce the same CDR3. The chain has TRBV2 and TRBJ1-6; no definite D call. The germline V gene has CDR1 SNHLY and CDR2 FYNNEI. CDR3 length: 15 residues. CDR3 residues: CASSEARAEYSPLHF. The CDR3 nucleotides are TGTGCCAGCAGTGAAGCGCGGGCAGAATATTCCCCCCTCCACTTT. Full variable domain (outside the CDR3, taken from reference TRBV2 and TRBJ1-6): EPEVTQTPSHQVTQMGQEVILRCVPISNHLYFYWYRQILGQKVEFLVSFYNNEISEKSEIFDDQFSVERPDGSNFTLKIRSTKLEDSAMYFCASSEARAEYSPLHFGNGTRLTVT.

This clone was detected only once. The gene calls are TRBV5-3 and TRBJ1-1, with D tentatively TRBD1 (5 bases). TRBV5-3 is identified as an open reading frame with a role that is uncertain. V lost 3 bases and J lost 2, with 11 bases in between. The CDR3 covers 14 residues. CDR3 sequence reads: CARSSEDTNTEAFF. The CDR3 DNA reads TGTGCCAGAAGCTCAGAGGACACTAACACTGAAGCTTTCTTT.

The chain carries TRBV15 and TRBJ1-5; 7 nucleotides align to TRBD1. Per germline, CDR1 LNHNV and CDR2 YYDKDF (reference sequence). V lost 2 bases to trimming and J lost 3 bases; unmatched junction nucleotides: 13. The CDR3 totals 18 residues. CDR3 DNA: TGTGCCACCAGCAGACGCCCCCCCGGGACAGCAGACAATCAGCCCCAGCATTTT. This encodes CATSRRPPGTADNQPQHF.

The chain uses TRBV20-1 and TRBJ2-7, with D tentatively TRBD2 (6 bases). The germline V gene has CDR1 DFQATT and CDR2 SNEGSKA (reference sequence). The CDR3 consists of 11 residues. Trimming left V 7 bases short and J 3 bases short, with 10 bases between. CDR3 sequence (DNA): TGCAGTGTGACAGCGGGCTACGAGCAGTACTTC. Amino acid sequence: CSVTAGYEQYF.

The chain couples TRBV5-4 to TRBJ2-6; D gene ambiguous. Trimming removed 4 bases from V and 0 bases from J, with 17 bases in between. The length of the CDR3 is 18 residues. The germline V gene has CDR1 SGHNT and CDR2 YYREEE (reference sequence). CDR3 sequence (DNA): TGTGCCAGCAGCCCAGTTCAGGATCGAAGCTCTGGGGCCAACGTCCTGACTTTC. This encodes CASSPVQDRSSGANVLTF. The whole variable domain, remainder taken from reference TRBV5-4 and TRBJ2-6, is ETGVTQSPTHLIKTRGQQVTLRCSSQSGHNTVSWYQQALGQGPQFIFQYYREEENGRGNFPPRFSGLQFPNYSSELNVNALELDDSALYLCASSPVQDRSSGANVLTFGAGSRLTVL.

J is TRBJ2-3 and V is TRBV7-9; 9 bases align to TRBD2. After removal of 1 base from V and 0 bases from J, the junction contained 2 bases not matched to a gene. The germline V gene encodes CDR1 SEHNR and CDR2 FQNEAQ (reference sequence). The CDR3 has 16 amino acids. CDR3 residues: CASSLGLAASTDTQYF. For the CDR3, the DNA is TGTGCCAGCAGCTTAGGACTAGCGGCTAGCACAGATACGCAGTATTTT.

The chain has TRBV4-1 and TRBJ2-7, with 8 positions matching TRBD1. Germline CDR1 and CDR2: MGHRA and YSYEKL. V lost 4 bases to trimming and J lost 0 bases; unmatched junction nucleotides: 8. This CDR3 is built from 16 residues. The CDR3 spells CASSLSGTGSSYEQYF. The CDR3 coding sequence is TGCGCCAGCAGCCTTTCCGGGACAGGAAGCTCCTACGAGCAGTACTTC.

The chain links TRBV30 to TRBJ1-1; 7 bases agree with TRBD1. V lost 3 bases and J lost 3; bases outside the gene matches: 13. Germline loops: CDR1 GTSNPN, CDR2 SVGIG (reference sequence). The CDR3 consists of 16 residues. Here the CDR3 reads CAWRPPRGRDDTEAFF. CDR3 coding DNA: TGTGCCTGGAGGCCGCCCAGGGGGAGAGATGACACTGAAGCTTTCTTT. Supplemented by reference TRBV30 and TRBJ1-1, the full variable domain reads SQTIHQWPATLVQPVGSPLSLECTVEGTSNPNLYWYRQAAGRGLQLLFYSVGIGQISSEVPQNLSASRPQDRQFILSSKKLLLSDSGFYLCAWRPPRGRDDTEAFFGQGTRLTVV.

The chain is built from TRBV21-1 and TRBJ2-5; the DNA was not used to check the table's D call, TRBD1. TRBV21-1 is marked as a pseudogene. The CDR3 has 15 amino acids. CDR3 DNA: TGTGCCAGCATCTCCCTAGGACAGGGAGCAGAGACCCAGTACTTC. This sequence encodes CASISLGQGAETQYF.

This clone was seen just once. V is TRBV19 and J is TRBJ1-1; possible D gene TRBD1, 6 bases. Germline assignment: CDR1 LNHDA and CDR2 SQIVND (reference sequence). CDR3 length equals 15 residues. Trimming stripped 4 bases from V and 8 bases from J, with 20 bases between. The CDR3 DNA follows: TGTGCCAGTAGTACTCCGTGGGGGACACAAGACGAAGCTTTCTTT. It codes for CASSTPWGTQDEAFF.

This clone was seen only a few times. V gene TRBV19 combines with J gene TRBJ2-3; TRBD2 matches 9 bases. J was trimmed by 0 bases and V by 4 bases; bases with no gene match: 8. Germline assignment: CDR1 LNHDA and CDR2 SQIVND (reference sequence). The CDR3 has 17 amino acids. In nucleotides, the CDR3 is TGTGCCAGTAGTACCCCGATAGCGGGGGAAAGCACAGATACGCAGTATTTT. This gives the protein CASSTPIAGESTDTQYF.